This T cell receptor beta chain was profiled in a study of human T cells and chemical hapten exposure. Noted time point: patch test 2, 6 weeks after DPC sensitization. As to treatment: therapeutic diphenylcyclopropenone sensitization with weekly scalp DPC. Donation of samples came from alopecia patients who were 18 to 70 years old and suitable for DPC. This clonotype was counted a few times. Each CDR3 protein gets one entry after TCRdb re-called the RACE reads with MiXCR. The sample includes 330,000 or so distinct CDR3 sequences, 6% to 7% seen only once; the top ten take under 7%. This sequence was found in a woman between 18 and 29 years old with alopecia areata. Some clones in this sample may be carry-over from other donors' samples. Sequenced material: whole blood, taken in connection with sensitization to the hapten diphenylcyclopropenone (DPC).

The DNA for the CDR3 is TGTGCCAGCAGTGTAACAGGTTCTAGGGAGCAGTTCTTC. Amino acid sequence: CASSVTGSREQFF. The chain combines TRBV6-2 or TRBV6-3 with TRBJ2-1, with D possibly TRBD1 on 5 matching bases. Germline V gene data show CDR1 as MNHEY and CDR2 as SVGEGT. Trimming left V 5 bases short and J 10 bases short, with 15 bases between. The CDR3 length is 13 residues.